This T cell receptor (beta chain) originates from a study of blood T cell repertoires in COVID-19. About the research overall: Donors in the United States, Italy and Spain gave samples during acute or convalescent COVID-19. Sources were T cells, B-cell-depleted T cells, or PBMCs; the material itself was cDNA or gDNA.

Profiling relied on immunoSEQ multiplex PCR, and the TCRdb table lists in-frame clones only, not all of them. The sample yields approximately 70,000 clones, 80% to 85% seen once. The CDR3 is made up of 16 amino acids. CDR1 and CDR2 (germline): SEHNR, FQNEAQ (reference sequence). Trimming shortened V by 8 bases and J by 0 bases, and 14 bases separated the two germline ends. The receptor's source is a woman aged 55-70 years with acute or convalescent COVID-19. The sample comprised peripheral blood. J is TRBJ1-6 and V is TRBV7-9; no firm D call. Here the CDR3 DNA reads TGTGCCAGCGGTGGTACCCTAAGCTCCTATAATTCACCCCTCCACTTT. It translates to CASGGTLSSYNSPLHF.